A selection of T cell receptor beta chains follows, all from one sample in a study of blood T cell repertoires in COVID-19. This table comes from immunoSEQ multiplex PCR, and its TCRdb copy is limited to in-frame clones, with some not included. Here the sample spans a few hundred thousand clones, 70% to 90% being singletons. What was sequenced was peripheral blood. Receptors originate from a man between 45 and 60 years old with COVID-19, enrolled during active disease. CDR3s include the opening cysteine and the closing phenylalanine or tryptophan. Each record gives: V gene, D gene, J gene, clone size, CDR3 protein, CDR3 DNA. The D gene is left open where the match is weak. Clone size is not always given. Where it is, it says once, few, many or a class for expanded clones.

v_gene: TRBV7-2; d_gene: NA; j_gene: TRBJ2-7; abundance: NA; CDR3aa: CASSPQGGNYEQYF; CDR3nt: TGTGCCAGCAGCCCTCAGGGTGGAAACTACGAGCAGTACTTC
v_gene: TRBV12-3/TRBV12-4; d_gene: NA; j_gene: TRBJ2-1; abundance: NA; CDR3aa: CASRYRELDEQFF; CDR3nt: TGTGCCAGCAGGTACAGGGAATTGGATGAGCAGTTCTTC
v_gene: TRBV5-5; d_gene: TRBD1; j_gene: TRBJ2-3; abundance: NA; CDR3aa: CASSLGGTGAKNTQYF; CDR3nt: TGTGCCAGCAGCTTGGGAGGGACAGGGGCTAAGAATACGCAGTATTTT
v_gene: TRBV29-1; d_gene: TRBD1; j_gene: TRBJ1-1; abundance: NA; CDR3aa: CSARSGQGGTEAFF; CDR3nt: TGCAGCGCCAGATCCGGACAGGGTGGCACTGAAGCTTTCTTT
v_gene: TRBV29-1; d_gene: TRBD1; j_gene: TRBJ2-3; abundance: once; CDR3aa: CSVLYGTGATDTQYF; CDR3nt: TGCAGCGTTCTTTATGGGACAGGGGCCACAGATACGCAGTATTTT
v_gene: TRBV5-4; d_gene: TRBD1; j_gene: TRBJ1-1; abundance: NA; CDR3aa: CASSQPGGRGPYTEAFF; CDR3nt: TGTGCCAGCAGCCAACCCGGGGGCAGGGGGCCGTACACTGAAGCTTTCTTT
v_gene: TRBV19; d_gene: NA; j_gene: TRBJ2-2; abundance: NA; CDR3aa: CASRLATGELFF; CDR3nt: TGTGCCAGTAGACTAGCTACCGGGGAGCTGTTTTTT
v_gene: TRBV28; d_gene: TRBD2; j_gene: TRBJ2-4; abundance: NA; CDR3aa: CASRTLAGIQYF; CDR3nt: TGTGCCAGCAGAACACTAGCGGGCATTCAGTACTTC
v_gene: TRBV19; d_gene: NA; j_gene: TRBJ1-5; abundance: NA; CDR3aa: CASTYGIQNSNQPQHF; CDR3nt: TGTGCCAGTACATACGGGATTCAAAATAGCAATCAGCCCCAGCATTTT
v_gene: TRBV7-9; d_gene: NA; j_gene: TRBJ1-4; abundance: NA; CDR3aa: CASSNTGVNEKLFF; CDR3nt: TGTGCCAGCAGCAATACGGGGGTTAATGAAAAACTGTTTTTT
v_gene: TRBV28; d_gene: NA; j_gene: TRBJ1-4; abundance: NA; CDR3aa: CASRTGSTNEKLFF; CDR3nt: TGTGCAAGTCGGACGGGATCAACTAATGAAAAACTGTTTTTT
v_gene: TRBV30; d_gene: NA; j_gene: TRBJ1-3; abundance: NA; CDR3aa: CAWSVLAAFSGNTIYF; CDR3nt: TGTGCCTGGAGTGTACTGGCGGCATTCTCTGGAAACACCATATATTTT
v_gene: TRBV10-1; d_gene: TRBD1; j_gene: TRBJ2-1; abundance: NA; CDR3aa: CASSEIDRDEQFF; CDR3nt: TGCGCCAGCAGTGAGATCGACAGGGATGAGCAGTTCTTC
v_gene: TRBV7-2; d_gene: TRBD1; j_gene: TRBJ1-5; abundance: NA; CDR3aa: CASSFDRGNQPQHF; CDR3nt: TGTGCCAGCAGCTTTGACAGGGGCAATCAGCCCCAGCATTTT
v_gene: TRBV30; d_gene: NA; j_gene: TRBJ2-1; abundance: NA; CDR3aa: CAWRSGEAEQFF; CDR3nt: TGTGCCTGGAGGTCCGGTGAGGCTGAGCAGTTCTTC
v_gene: TRBV3-1/TRBV3-2; d_gene: NA; j_gene: TRBJ2-7; abundance: NA; CDR3aa: CASSPRLKSSYEQYF; CDR3nt: TGTGCCAGCAGTCCTAGATTAAAGAGCTCCTACGAGCAGTACTTC
v_gene: TRBV5-4; d_gene: TRBD1; j_gene: TRBJ1-2; abundance: NA; CDR3aa: CASSGLDRGYGYTF; CDR3nt: TGTGCCAGCAGCGGACTAGACAGGGGCTATGGCTACACCTTC
v_gene: TRBV6-1; d_gene: NA; j_gene: TRBJ2-3; abundance: NA; CDR3aa: CASSEGGVGDTQYF; CDR3nt: TGTGCCAGCAGTGAAGGGGGGGTCGGGGATACGCAGTATTTT
v_gene: TRBV18; d_gene: TRBD1; j_gene: TRBJ1-6; abundance: NA; CDR3aa: CASSTRQGRTYNSPLHF; CDR3nt: TGTGCCAGCTCAACTCGACAGGGAAGGACCTATAATTCACCCCTCCACTTT
v_gene: TRBV7-6; d_gene: TRBD2; j_gene: TRBJ2-5; abundance: NA; CDR3aa: CASSLALAGGRETQYF; CDR3nt: TGTGCCAGCAGCTTAGCGCTAGCGGGGGGGAGAGAGACCCAGTACTTC
v_gene: TRBV30; d_gene: NA; j_gene: TRBJ2-7; abundance: NA; CDR3aa: CAWGGTYEQYF; CDR3nt: TGTGCCTGGGGGGGGACCTACGAGCAGTACTTC
v_gene: TRBV5-1; d_gene: TRBD2; j_gene: TRBJ2-3; abundance: NA; CDR3aa: CASSQVPSGGNTDTQYF; CDR3nt: TGCGCCAGCAGCCAGGTCCCTAGCGGGGGAAACACAGATACGCAGTATTTT
v_gene: TRBV5-1; d_gene: TRBD1; j_gene: TRBJ2-2; abundance: NA; CDR3aa: CASSLFGTGDAGELFF; CDR3nt: TGCGCCAGCAGCTTGTTTGGGACAGGGGATGCCGGGGAGCTGTTTTTT
v_gene: TRBV7-3; d_gene: NA; j_gene: TRBJ1-2; abundance: NA; CDR3aa: CASSLEAGNNYGYTF; CDR3nt: TGTGCCAGCAGCTTAGAGGCAGGGAATAACTATGGCTACACCTTC
v_gene: TRBV9; d_gene: NA; j_gene: TRBJ1-2; abundance: NA; CDR3aa: CASSVGGLPNYGYTF; CDR3nt: TGTGCCAGCAGCGTAGGGGGGCTCCCTAACTATGGCTACACCTTC
v_gene: TRBV7-7; d_gene: NA; j_gene: TRBJ2-1; abundance: NA; CDR3aa: CASSLGLSSSYNEQFF; CDR3nt: TGTGCTAGCAGCTTAGGGCTCTCCAGCTCCTACAATGAGCAGTTCTTC
v_gene: TRBV7-2; d_gene: TRBD2; j_gene: TRBJ2-5; abundance: NA; CDR3aa: CASSFRLAGGETQYF; CDR3nt: TGTGCCAGCAGCTTTAGACTAGCGGGAGGAGAGACCCAGTACTTC
v_gene: TRBV9; d_gene: NA; j_gene: TRBJ2-2; abundance: once; CDR3aa: CASSGPSTGELFF; CDR3nt: TGTGCCAGCAGCGGGCCAAGTACCGGGGAGCTGTTTTTT
v_gene: TRBV9; d_gene: NA; j_gene: TRBJ2-5; abundance: once; CDR3aa: CASSAAGALQETQYF; CDR3nt: TGTGCCAGCAGCGCCGCGGGGGCCCTACAAGAGACCCAGTACTTC
v_gene: TRBV10-3; d_gene: TRBD1; j_gene: TRBJ2-1; abundance: once; CDR3aa: CAISGGDRGYNEQFF; CDR3nt: TGTGCCATCAGTGGGGGGGACAGGGGTTACAATGAGCAGTTCTTC
v_gene: TRBV25-1; d_gene: TRBD1; j_gene: TRBJ2-3; abundance: NA; CDR3aa: CASGDRGLDTQYF; CDR3nt: TGTGCCAGCGGGGACAGGGGGCTTGATACGCAGTATTTT
v_gene: TRBV7-2; d_gene: NA; j_gene: TRBJ1-1; abundance: NA; CDR3aa: CASSRTRNTEAFF; CDR3nt: TGTGCCAGCAGCAGAACAAGGAACACTGAAGCTTTCTTT
v_gene: TRBV9; d_gene: TRBD1; j_gene: TRBJ2-1; abundance: NA; CDR3aa: CASSARPRTGEYNEQFF; CDR3nt: TGTGCCAGCAGCGCCAGACCTCGGACAGGGGAATACAATGAGCAGTTCTTC
v_gene: TRBV6-5; d_gene: TRBD2; j_gene: TRBJ2-7; abundance: NA; CDR3aa: CASTTSGYEQYF; CDR3nt: TGTGCCAGCACTACTAGCGGCTACGAGCAGTACTTC
v_gene: TRBV7-9; d_gene: TRBD2; j_gene: TRBJ2-1; abundance: NA; CDR3aa: CASSSLTSGRVVSYNEQFF; CDR3nt: TGTGCCAGCAGCTCGCTTACTAGCGGGAGAGTAGTATCCTACAATGAGCAGTTCTTC
v_gene: TRBV11-2; d_gene: TRBD2; j_gene: TRBJ2-1; abundance: NA; CDR3aa: CASTPNEGLAGYNEQFF; CDR3nt: TGTGCCAGCACCCCCAACGAGGGACTAGCGGGGTACAATGAGCAGTTCTTC
v_gene: TRBV25-1; d_gene: NA; j_gene: TRBJ2-3; abundance: NA; CDR3aa: CASSELATGTDTQYF; CDR3nt: TGTGCCAGCAGTGAACTCGCGACAGGCACAGATACGCAGTATTTT
v_gene: TRBV7-2; d_gene: TRBD2; j_gene: TRBJ2-7; abundance: few; CDR3aa: CASSQTSGSSYEQYF; CDR3nt: TGTGCCAGCAGCCAAACTAGCGGGAGCTCCTACGAGCAGTACTTC
v_gene: TRBV14; d_gene: NA; j_gene: TRBJ1-3; abundance: NA; CDR3aa: CASSQNRQSSGNTIYF; CDR3nt: TGTGCCAGCAGCCAAAACCGACAAAGCTCTGGAAACACCATATATTTT
v_gene: TRBV10-3; d_gene: NA; j_gene: TRBJ2-1; abundance: NA; CDR3aa: CAALSYNEQFF; CDR3nt: TGTGCCGCACTTTCCTACAATGAGCAGTTCTTC
v_gene: TRBV7-8; d_gene: TRBD2; j_gene: TRBJ2-1; abundance: NA; CDR3aa: CASSASGLAGLREQFF; CDR3nt: TGTGCCAGCAGCGCATCGGGACTAGCGGGACTTAGAGAGCAGTTCTTC
v_gene: TRBV18; d_gene: NA; j_gene: TRBJ1-3; abundance: NA; CDR3aa: CASSPLGGSGNTIYF; CDR3nt: TGTGCCAGCTCACCCCTGGGAGGTTCTGGAAACACCATATATTTT
v_gene: TRBV30; d_gene: NA; j_gene: TRBJ1-6; abundance: NA; CDR3aa: CAWSVHGTGSDSPLHF; CDR3nt: TGTGCCTGGAGTGTACACGGAACAGGGTCGGACTCACCCCTCCACTTT
v_gene: TRBV5-4; d_gene: NA; j_gene: TRBJ2-3; abundance: NA; CDR3aa: CASSLVGGMSTDTQYF; CDR3nt: TGTGCCAGCAGCTTGGTAGGGGGAATGAGCACAGATACGCAGTATTTT
v_gene: TRBV10-3; d_gene: NA; j_gene: TRBJ2-5; abundance: NA; CDR3aa: CAISESQAGAEAQYF; CDR3nt: TGTGCCATCAGTGAGTCGCAGGCAGGGGCTGAGGCCCAGTACTTC
v_gene: TRBV5-1; d_gene: NA; j_gene: TRBJ2-5; abundance: NA; CDR3aa: CASSLGVGREETQYF; CDR3nt: TGCGCCAGCAGCTTGGGGGTAGGTCGGGAAGAGACCCAGTACTTC
v_gene: TRBV6-5; d_gene: NA; j_gene: TRBJ2-7; abundance: NA; CDR3aa: CASGTPTYEQYF; CDR3nt: TGTGCCAGCGGGACACCTACCTACGAGCAGTACTTC
v_gene: TRBV28; d_gene: TRBD1; j_gene: TRBJ2-7; abundance: NA; CDR3aa: CASSSGQGFEQYF; CDR3nt: TGTGCCAGCAGTTCAGGACAGGGGTTCGAGCAGTACTTC
v_gene: TRBV7-9; d_gene: TRBD1; j_gene: TRBJ1-5; abundance: NA; CDR3aa: CASSFGQGGPGNQPQHF; CDR3nt: TGTGCCAGCAGCTTTGGACAGGGTGGCCCTGGCAATCAGCCCCAGCATTTT
v_gene: TRBV6-2/TRBV6-3; d_gene: TRBD1; j_gene: TRBJ1-4; abundance: NA; CDR3aa: CASSDQGVNEKLFF; CDR3nt: TGTGCCAGCAGTGACCAGGGGGTGAATGAAAAACTGTTTTTT
v_gene: TRBV7-6; d_gene: TRBD2; j_gene: TRBJ2-3; abundance: NA; CDR3aa: CASSLGGTSGGTDTQYF; CDR3nt: TGTGCCAGCAGCTTAGGAGGAACTAGCGGGGGCACAGATACGCAGTATTTT
v_gene: TRBV5-1; d_gene: TRBD2; j_gene: TRBJ2-1; abundance: NA; CDR3aa: CASSLAGGLAGGLSYNEQFF; CDR3nt: TGCGCCAGCAGCTTGGCCGGGGGACTAGCGGGAGGGCTTTCCTACAATGAGCAGTTCTTC
v_gene: TRBV10-3; d_gene: NA; j_gene: TRBJ2-3; abundance: once; CDR3aa: CAISESSERGQYF; CDR3nt: TGTGCCATCAGTGAGTCGAGCGAGCGAGGGCAGTATTTT
v_gene: TRBV9; d_gene: TRBD2; j_gene: TRBJ2-7; abundance: NA; CDR3aa: CASSVTGGSYEQYF; CDR3nt: TGTGCCAGCAGCGTCACGGGGGGTTCCTACGAGCAGTACTTC
v_gene: TRBV6-1; d_gene: NA; j_gene: TRBJ1-5; abundance: NA; CDR3aa: CASSEMSVGNQPQHF; CDR3nt: TGTGCCAGCAGTGAAATGTCAGTCGGCAATCAGCCCCAGCATTTT
v_gene: TRBV25-1; d_gene: TRBD2; j_gene: TRBJ2-1; abundance: NA; CDR3aa: CASSASSGSWFNEQFF; CDR3nt: TGTGCCAGCAGTGCTTCTAGCGGGAGTTGGTTCAATGAGCAGTTCTTC
v_gene: TRBV9; d_gene: TRBD2; j_gene: TRBJ2-7; abundance: NA; CDR3aa: CASSVGGREGQFYEQYF; CDR3nt: TGTGCCAGCAGCGTAGGAGGTCGGGAGGGCCAATTCTACGAGCAGTACTTC
v_gene: TRBV7-9; d_gene: TRBD1; j_gene: TRBJ2-7; abundance: NA; CDR3aa: CASSSGQYYEQYF; CDR3nt: TGTGCCAGCAGCTCGGGACAGTACTACGAGCAGTACTTC
v_gene: TRBV19; d_gene: TRBD1; j_gene: TRBJ1-4; abundance: NA; CDR3aa: CASSISGGFGEKLFF; CDR3nt: TGTGCCAGTAGTATCTCAGGGGGGTTTGGAGAAAAACTGTTTTTT
v_gene: TRBV5-1; d_gene: TRBD1; j_gene: TRBJ1-6; abundance: NA; CDR3aa: CASSWRDSGNSPLHF; CDR3nt: TGCGCCAGCAGCTGGCGGGACAGCGGGAATTCACCCCTCCACTTT